The 32 T cell receptor beta chains given below trace back to one sample, sequenced in a study of T cells after posttransplantation cyclophosphamide. Clones were sequenced by immunoSEQ multiplex PCR, and TCRdb holds only the in-frame ones, with some missing. The table shows around 66,000 clones, with about 94% occurring only once. The sequencing input was PBMCs. Receptors were obtained from a woman aged 30 to 39 in good health and a related stem cell transplant donor.

The chain is built from TRBV18 and TRBJ2-2; the match to TRBD1 covers 9 bases. V lost 3 bases and J lost 3; bases outside the gene matches: 17. The CDR3 is made up of 20 amino acids. The germline V gene encodes CDR1 KGHSH and CDR2 LQKENI. The CDR3 DNA sequence: TGTGCCAGCTCACCTAAGTCGCTCCCAAAACAGGGGGCCCACACCGGGGAGCTGTTTTTT. Encoded protein: CASSPKSLPKQGAHTGELFF.

The V and J genes are TRBV15 and TRBJ2-5, with D hard to call. CDR1 is LNHNV, CDR2 YYDKDF, per germline (reference sequence). The length of the CDR3 is 13 residues. The germline V and J ends were trimmed by 0 bases and 5 bases, with 7 bases remaining between them. The CDR3 protein is CATSRDQLETQYF. CDR3 bases: TGTGCCACCAGCAGAGATCAGTTGGAGACCCAGTACTTC.

DNA for the CDR3: TGTGCCAGCAGCTTGGCGGGAAACAATGAAAAACTGTTTTTT. Encoded protein: CASSLAGNNEKLFF. The gene calls are TRBV7-6 and TRBJ1-4; D ambiguous. Germline CDR1 is SGHVS and CDR2 is FNYEAQ. V lost 3 bases, J lost 5 bases, and 10 bases lay in between. The CDR3 sequence is 14 residues long.

V gene TRBV5-4 combines with J gene TRBJ2-2; D possibly uses TRBD1 or TRBD2 (5 bases each). The germline CDR1 and CDR2 sequences are SGHNT and YYREEE (reference sequence). The V end was cut by 1 base, the J end by 6 bases, with 7 bases between. The CDR3 has 13 amino acids. CDR3 DNA: TGTGCCAGCAGCTTGTTGGGGGCCGGGGAGCTGTTTTTT. Residues: CASSLLGAGELFF.

V is TRBV10-3 and J is TRBJ2-7; TRBD1 aligns across 8 bases. The junction had 2 bases not matched to a gene; V was cut back by 5 bases and J by 2 bases. Germline V gene data show CDR1 as ENHRY and CDR2 as SYGVKD. This CDR3 region has 13 residues. This CDR3 reads CAISSTGAYEQYF. The CDR3 nucleotides are TGTGCCATCAGTTCGACAGGGGCCTACGAGCAGTACTTC.

The V gene is TRBV6-5, the J gene TRBJ2-7; D unclear. The V end was cut by 5 bases, the J end by 6 bases, with 11 bases between. CDR3 length equals 12 residues. Germline V CDR1 and CDR2: MNHEY, SVGAGI. The CDR3 is CASSNLRTEQYF. The DNA for the CDR3 is TGTGCCAGCAGTAACCTTCGGACCGAGCAGTACTTC.

V is TRBV18 and J is TRBJ1-1; D ambiguous. Trimming took off 4 bases at V and 2 bases at J, with 11 bases between the two ends. Per the germline V gene, CDR1 is KGHSH and CDR2 is LQKENI. The length of the CDR3 is 14 residues. CDR3 coding DNA: TGTGCCAGCTCACAAGCAGGCCAAAACACTGAAGCTTTCTTT. Translating it yields CASSQAGQNTEAFF.

The CDR3 nucleotides read TGTGCCAGCAGCCCTCAGCGGGGGTCCACAGATACGCAGTATTTT. Residues: CASSPQRGSTDTQYF. V is TRBV13 and J is TRBJ2-3, with 8 bases identical to TRBD2. This CDR3 has 15 residues. The germline V gene has CDR1 PRHDT and CDR2 FYEKMQ (reference sequence). V lost 5 bases, J lost 2 bases, and 6 bases stayed unmatched.

This chain links TRBV7-7 with TRBJ2-3, with 7 bases aligning to TRBD2. CDR1 and CDR2 from the germline V gene are SSHAT and FNYEAQ (reference sequence). Trimming removed 4 bases from V and 1 base from J; junction bases left unmatched: 11. The CDR3 runs to 17 residues. The CDR3: CASSSHPLAGGTDTQYF. The DNA for the CDR3 is TGTGCCAGCAGCTCACATCCCCTCGCGGGGGGCACAGATACGCAGTATTTT.

This clone has just a few counts. The V and J genes are TRBV5-6 and TRBJ2-7, with 7 bases lining up with TRBD2. Germline values: CDR1 SGHDT, CDR2 YYEEEE. This CDR3 is built from 13 residues. J was trimmed by 6 bases and V by 2 bases; bases with no gene match: 5. For the CDR3, the DNA is TGTGCCAGCAGCTTCGCGGGGGAACGCGAGCAGTACTTC. Its protein is CASSFAGEREQYF.

The chain couples TRBV10-3 to TRBJ1-6; D gene ambiguous. CDR3 size: 15 residues. V lost 5 bases, J lost 0 bases, and 8 bases lay in between. The germline CDR1 and CDR2 sequences are ENHRY and SYGVKD. The CDR3 region is CAISTRSSYNSPLHF. In DNA, the CDR3 is TGTGCCATCAGTACCCGGAGCTCCTATAATTCACCCCTCCACTTT.

The CDR3 region is CASSPGPRGTEAFF. Written as DNA, the CDR3 is TGTGCCAGCAGCCCCGGACCGAGAGGGACTGAAGCTTTCTTT. The chain combines TRBV5-6 with TRBJ1-1; no reliable D call. Per germline, CDR1 SGHDT and CDR2 YYEEEE. The CDR3 contains 14 residues. The V gene lost 4 bases and the J gene lost 5 bases, with 15 bases spanning the gap.

The chain has TRBV19 and TRBJ1-2; TRBD1 is a possible D gene (5 bases). Per germline, CDR1 LNHDA and CDR2 SQIVND (reference sequence). The CDR3 covers 15 residues. V was cut by 5 bases and J by 4 bases, with 17 bases left in between. CDR3 region: CASSRKRDGFYGYTF. For the CDR3, the DNA is TGTGCCAGTAGTCGAAAGCGGGACGGCTTCTATGGCTACACCTTC.

This clone was detected once. This sequence joins TRBV5-1 and TRBJ1-1, with D possibly matching TRBD1 (6 bases). Trimming cost V 2 bases and J 11 bases, with 13 bases left between them. The V gene's germline CDR1 is SGHRS and CDR2 YFSETQ. The CDR3 covers 12 residues. The CDR3, as DNA: TGCGCCAGCAGCTTAGAACAGGGTCCGGCTTTCTTT. Translating it yields CASSLEQGPAFF.

The chain has TRBV18 and TRBJ1-2; weak D call: TRBD1 (5 bases). CDR3 size: 14 residues. Deletions cut 6 bases from V and 3 bases from J, with 14 bases between. CDR1 and CDR2 from the germline V gene are KGHSH and LQKENI. The CDR3: CASSGEQGYYGYTF. CDR3 DNA sequence: TGTGCCAGCTCGGGAGAGCAGGGCTACTATGGCTACACCTTC.

The genes are TRBV4-3 and TRBJ1-2; D unclear. This CDR3 is built from 12 residues. Trimming left V 0 bases short and J 5 bases short, with 4 bases between. Germline V gene data show CDR1 as LGHNA and CDR2 as YSLEER. CDR3 sequence reads: CASSQDSYGYTF. CDR3 DNA: TGCGCCAGCAGCCAAGACAGTTATGGCTACACCTTC.

The gene calls are TRBV5-4 and TRBJ2-1; 9 positions match TRBD1. Germline CDR1 is SGHNT and CDR2 is YYREEE (reference sequence). The V gene end was trimmed by 6 bases and the J gene end by 9 bases; junction bases not matched to a gene: 10. The CDR3 contains 14 residues. CDR3 bases: TGTGCCAGCAAAACGTCGGGACAGGGCGGTGAGCAGTTCTTC. Amino acid sequence: CASKTSGQGGEQFF.

This clone was counted a few times. V is TRBV6-4 and J is TRBJ2-6, with D possibly TRBD1 on 6 matching bases. CDR3 length equals 14 residues. Germline V lookup: CDR1 MRHNA, CDR2 SNTAGT. The V gene lost 3 bases and the J gene lost 10 bases, with 13 bases spanning the gap. This CDR3 reads CASSEGAEKNVLTF. The CDR3 coding sequence is TGTGCCAGCAGTGAGGGGGCCGAAAAAAACGTCCTGACTTTC.

This clone was found once. The chain couples TRBV2 to TRBJ2-2; TRBD1 matches at 7 bases. The V and J ends lost 6 bases and 4 bases, in that order; junction bases with no gene match: 11. From germline, CDR1 is SNHLY and CDR2 FYNNEI. The CDR3 contains 16 residues. The CDR3 region is CASRSDRVEGTGELFF. The CDR3 DNA sequence: TGTGCCAGCAGGTCAGACAGGGTAGAGGGCACCGGGGAGCTGTTTTTT.

This clone was counted a few times. J is TRBJ1-3 and V is TRBV30, with D possibly matching TRBD1 (6 bases). V was clipped by 3 bases and J by 3 bases, with 15 bases between them. The CDR3 length is 15 residues. Germline loops: CDR1 GTSNPN, CDR2 SVGIG (reference sequence). In nucleotides, the CDR3 is TGTGCCTGGAGAGGTGGTCGGGGGCTTGGAAACACCATATATTTT. As protein: CAWRGGRGLGNTIYF.

This clone was counted once. The chain recombines TRBV5-6 with TRBJ2-7, with 9 bases lining up with TRBD1. Germline V gene data show CDR1 as SGHDT and CDR2 as YYEEEE. CDR3 length: 15 amino acids. V was pared by 4 bases and J by 2 bases, with 7 bases of the junction left unmatched. The CDR3 DNA reads as TGTGCCAGCAGCCGAGACCACAGGGGGCCCTACGAGCAGTACTTC. This gives the protein CASSRDHRGPYEQYF.

The V gene is TRBV10-3, the J gene TRBJ1-1; D remains ambiguous. V was trimmed by 0 bases and J by 4 bases, leaving 9 bases between them. The germline V gene encodes CDR1 ENHRY and CDR2 SYGVKD. The length of the CDR3 is 14 residues. CDR3 protein: CAISESRWSTEAFF. CDR3 in DNA: TGTGCCATCAGTGAGTCGAGGTGGAGCACTGAAGCTTTCTTT.

V is TRBV6-4 and J is TRBJ2-1, with 9 bases lining up with TRBD2. CDR3 length: 15 amino acids. The V segment lost 4 bases and the J segment 4 bases; nucleotides outside the gene matches: 5. Germline CDR1 and CDR2: MRHNA and SNTAGT. CDR3 residues: CASSAERGEYNEQFF. CDR3 sequence (DNA): TGTGCCAGCAGTGCGGAGCGGGGGGAATACAATGAGCAGTTCTTC.

This clone has only one observation. The chain joins TRBV28 to TRBJ2-2; weak D call: TRBD2 (5 bases). V gave up 6 bases and J gave up 6 bases, with 17 bases separating them. The CDR3 is 15 residues long. Germline V gene lookup returns CDR1 MDHEN and CDR2 SYDVKM. The CDR3 region is CASSIQALGAGELFF. DNA for the CDR3: TGTGCCAGCAGCATTCAAGCTTTGGGAGCCGGGGAGCTGTTTTTT.

J is TRBJ1-5 and V is TRBV18; tentatively, D is TRBD1 (6 bases). This CDR3 comprises 17 residues. CDR1 is KGHSH and CDR2 is LQKENI in the germline V gene. The ends were cut back, 4 bases at V and 1 base at J, with 17 bases in the middle. CDR3 in DNA: TGTGCCAGCTCACTACAGGGATCATGGGGAAGCAATCAGCCCCAGCATTTT. Amino acid sequence: CASSLQGSWGSNQPQHF.

This clone occurred once. The chain links TRBV6-5 to TRBJ2-7, with TRBD2 as a possible D gene (6 bases). Trimming shortened V by 7 bases and J by 1 base, and 11 bases separated the two germline ends. The CDR3 totals 13 residues. The germline CDR1 and CDR2 sequences are MNHEY and SVGAGI. The CDR3 bases are TGTGCCAGCATGAGGGAGGCATCCTACGAGCAGTACTTC. Its protein product is CASMREASYEQYF.

This clone was found once. This rearrangement joins TRBV25-1 to TRBJ1-1, with no clear D. This CDR3 contains 15 residues. Trimming pared 1 base from V and 6 bases from J, leaving 15 bases between. The V gene's germline CDR1 is MGHDK and CDR2 SYGVNS. CDR3 residues: CASSESTDLSAEAFF. The CDR3, as DNA: TGTGCCAGCAGTGAATCCACCGACCTGTCCGCTGAAGCTTTCTTT.

The J gene is TRBJ1-2, the V gene TRBV5-5, with D maybe TRBD1 (5 bases). V was shortened by 3 bases and J by 4 bases, with 16 bases between the two germline ends. The CDR3 length is 15 residues. The germline gives CDR1 SGHKS, CDR2 YYEKEE (reference sequence). CDR3 sequence reads: CASSSNGAPGYGYTF. The CDR3 region has the DNA TGTGCCAGCAGCTCCAACGGGGCTCCTGGCTATGGCTACACCTTC.

This clone showed up just a few times. This sequence joins TRBV14 and TRBJ2-5, with TRBD1 matching 10 bases. After removal of 4 bases from V and 3 bases from J, the junction contained 8 bases not matched to a gene. The CDR3 is 16 amino acids. CDR1 and CDR2 (germline): SGHDN, FVKESK. Here the CDR3 reads CASSRLTGQGEETQYF. The CDR3 DNA reads as TGTGCCAGCAGCCGCCTTACCGGACAGGGGGAAGAGACCCAGTACTTC.

The gene calls are TRBV5-4 and TRBJ2-3; 9 bases map to TRBD2. The CDR3 contains 18 residues. The ends lost 1 base at V and 2 bases at J; junction bases unmatched: 11. The germline CDR1 and CDR2 sequences are SGHNT and YYREEE (reference sequence). The CDR3 reads CASSLPGLVAGVTDTQYF. CDR3 sequence (DNA): TGTGCCAGCAGCTTGCCCGGGTTAGTAGCGGGGGTCACAGATACGCAGTATTTT. Looking up the rest from reference TRBV5-4 and TRBJ2-3 gives the full variable domain: ETGVTQSPTHLIKTRGQQVTLRCSSQSGHNTVSWYQQALGQGPQFIFQYYREEENGRGNFPPRFSGLQFPNYSSELNVNALELDDSALYLCASSLPGLVAGVTDTQYFGPGTRLTVL.

This rearrangement joins TRBV5-7 to TRBJ1-1, with D unclear. TRBV5-7 counts as an open reading frame of uncertain function. With 5 bases removed from V and 1 base from J, the gap between germline ends came to 12 bases. This CDR3 has 14 residues. The CDR3 DNA reads TGTGCCAGCAGAGGGCCCTTTTCGAACACTGAAGCTTTCTTT. Translated, it gives CASRGPFSNTEAFF.

V is TRBV7-9 and J is TRBJ2-7, with D perhaps matching TRBD1 (6 bases). V shed 4 bases and J shed 6 bases, with 13 bases lying between them. CDR1 is SEHNR, CDR2 FQNEAQ, per germline (reference sequence). CDR3 length: 13 amino acids. The CDR3 DNA follows: TGTGCCAGCAGCTCCCCAGGGGTGGCCGAGCAGTACTTC. This sequence encodes CASSSPGVAEQYF.